These T cell receptor beta chains were read from a single sample in a study of cytomegalovirus exposure and HLA in healthy donors. Assay: immunoSEQ multiplex PCR; the TCRdb copy retains only in-frame clones and omits some. The top ten hold over 1.1% of the sample, which has 150,000 to 190,000 clones, about 75% seen once. The sequenced material came from PBMCs. Source of these receptors: a man younger than 30 in good health and CMV-seronegative. The conserved cysteine and the conserved F or W are not part of the CDR3 here. Size tells how often a clone was seen (once, few, many) or the class of an expanded clone, and some rows leave it out.

length	V	size	CDR3
14	TRBV2	few	ASSATPGANSYEQY
12	TRBV10-3	NA	AIRPGQSTDTQY
14	TRBV7-2	NA	ASSPSPGQGPDTQY
14	TRBV5-4	NA	ASSLGGSPGNYGYT
13	TRBV7-2	NA	ASSLVMQGNYGYT
14	TRBV9	NA	ASSAYRGPSSYEQY
14	TRBV4-3	NA	ASSQGAQGLLNGYT
14	TRBV19	NA	ASSRPLAVNYNEQF
18	TRBV28	NA	ASNARGGQSIPLSNQPQH
13	TRBV2	NA	ASSVPGGGADTQY
12	TRBV9	NA	ASSPDRVGETQY
13	TRBV7-8	NA	ASSPGGVWNQPQH
12	TRBV29-1	NA	SVLAESSTDTQY
12	TRBV28	NA	ASSSGHSNQPQH
12	TRBV30	NA	AWGAQAYTGELF
12	TRBV5-7	NA	ASSLSGCLYEQY
15	TRBV14	NA	ASSQFIVSSSGNTIY
13	TRBV7-2	NA	ASSLGLAGTYEQY
13	TRBV6-1	once	ASSEDLAGAYEQY
12	TRBV6-5	NA	ASSKEGFNEKLF
12	TRBV5-4	NA	ASSLDSVLSEQY
15	TRBV15	NA	ATSSREWDRGSYEQY
16	TRBV7-9	NA	ASSLANLAGGITDTQY
12	TRBV5-1	NA	ASSLIAGEGEQY
12	TRBV6-6	NA	ASSQGPGGYEQY
13	TRBV5-1	NA	ASREGTLSSYEQY
15	TRBV10-2	few	ASSESGAGRAREKLF
13	TRBV19	few	ASSMLGQLGETQY
14	TRBV13	NA	ASSQQGVPYNSPLH
12	TRBV6-6	NA	ARSAGPTTDTIY
10	TRBV5-1	NA	ASREHNTEAF
12	TRBV19	NA	ASSIATDRYGYT
12	TRBV19	NA	ALLTSITDNEQF
14	TRBV7-9	NA	SSSPPGTVSYNEQF
13	TRBV6-5	NA	ASSPDRGALYGYT
9	TRBV5-1	NA	ASTWGDEQY
12	TRBV18	NA	ASSPGTDNQPQH
13	TRBV7-2	NA	ASSLQDSHQETQY
11	TRBV2	few	ASTERGNTEAF
10	TRBV9	NA	ASSGTSREQY
13	TRBV11-2	few	ASSLEPQTNYGYT
13	TRBV5-4	NA	ASSLPGRGWAEAF
13	TRBV5-1	NA	ASRTGTGRSYEQY